The 26 T cell receptor beta chains reported below all come from one sample, sequenced in a study of blood T cell repertoires in COVID-19. Sequencing was performed with immunoSEQ multiplex PCR; in TCRdb, only in-frame clones are kept and a portion is missing. In the table there are fewer than 200,000 clones, around 82% of which are singletons. Sequenced: peripheral blood. These receptor sequences come from a woman aged 35 to 49 with COVID-19, enrolled during active disease.

The V gene is TRBV10-3, the J gene TRBJ2-2, with a possible D match to TRBD2 (5 bases). The CDR3 covers 15 residues. From germline, CDR1 is ENHRY and CDR2 SYGVKD. V lost 4 bases, J lost 2 bases, and 11 bases lay in between. The CDR3 sequence: CAISARGINTGELFF. CDR3 sequence (DNA): TGTGCCATCAGTGCTCGGGGTATTAACACCGGGGAGCTGTTTTTT.

The chain uses TRBV27 and TRBJ1-6; no firm D call. V lost 5 bases and J 9 bases, leaving 14 bases between the germline ends. This CDR3 spans 14 amino acids. Looked up from germline, CDR1 is MNHEY and CDR2 is SMNVEV (reference sequence). The CDR3 coding sequence is TGTGCCAGCAGTATGTTTTCCGGGTCTTCACCCCTCCACTTT. Protein: CASSMFSGSSPLHF.

V is TRBV3-1 (or the pseudogene TRBV3-2) and J is TRBJ2-1; 15 nucleotides align to TRBD2. J lost 5 bases, V lost 1 base, and 6 bases had no gene match. Germline V CDR1 and CDR2: LGHDT, YNNKEL (reference sequence). The CDR3 spans 18 residues. CDR3: CASSQVGLAGGPHNEQFF. The CDR3 DNA reads as TGTGCCAGCAGCCAAGTTGGACTAGCGGGAGGGCCCCACAATGAGCAGTTCTTC.

The chain combines TRBV6-5 with TRBJ1-2; 12 bases line up with TRBD1. V gave up 0 bases and J gave up 7 bases; unmatched junction bases: 6. This CDR3 contains 16 residues. CDR1 and CDR2 from the germline V gene are MNHEY and SVGAGI. CDR3 region: CASSYSGGQGASGYTF. The CDR3 DNA reads TGTGCCAGCAGTTACTCGGGGGGACAGGGGGCGAGTGGCTACACCTTC.

The chain uses TRBV12-3 or TRBV12-4 and TRBJ1-1; no clear D gene. V was shortened by 6 bases and J by 3 bases, with 11 bases between the two germline ends. CDR3 size: 13 residues. The CDR3 sequence is CASRPEDYTEAFF. The CDR3 nucleotides are TGTGCCAGCAGACCTGAGGATTACACTGAAGCTTTCTTT.

The chain couples TRBV7-9 to TRBJ2-1, with 10 positions matching TRBD1. Germline assignment: CDR1 SEHNR and CDR2 FQNEAQ (reference sequence). The CDR3 is 19 amino acids. After removal of 5 bases from V and 4 bases from J, the junction contained 17 bases not matched to a gene. The CDR3 nucleotides read TGTGCCAGCAGCGGGACAGGGGCCCCTGAGCGGACGCGGTACAATGAGCAGTTCTTC. Translating gives CASSGTGAPERTRYNEQFF.

The chain employs TRBV19 and TRBJ2-1, with TRBD1 matching over 8 bases. The germline V gene encodes CDR1 LNHDA and CDR2 SQIVND (reference sequence). Trimming cost V 3 bases and J 3 bases; bases outside gene matches: 19. The CDR3 sequence is 20 residues long. CDR3 region: CASSMASTQRQGKFYNEQFF. The CDR3 DNA follows: TGTGCCAGTAGTATGGCCTCCACACAAAGACAGGGGAAGTTCTACAATGAGCAGTTCTTC.

The rearrangement joins TRBV5-4 to TRBJ2-6, with D uncertain. The CDR3 is 14 residues long. The germline gives CDR1 SGHNT, CDR2 YYREEE (reference sequence). With 6 bases removed from V and 4 bases from J, the gap between germline ends came to 11 bases. The CDR3, as DNA: TGTGCCAGCACCCTTCTAGGAGGGGCCAACGTCCTGACTTTC. Its translation: CASTLLGGANVLTF.

This clone was counted once. This sequence joins TRBV6-5 and TRBJ1-6; 7 bases agree with TRBD1. This CDR3 has 14 residues. V dropped 9 bases and J dropped 4; count of bases not matched to a gene: 6. Germline lookup yields CDR1 MNHEY and CDR2 SVGAGI. The CDR3 sequence is CASTGELYNSPLHF. As DNA, the CDR3 is TGTGCCAGTACAGGGGAGTTATATAATTCACCCCTCCACTTT.

The chain carries TRBV6-4 and TRBJ2-1, with 8 nucleotides matching TRBD2. Germline CDR1 is MRHNA and CDR2 is SNTAGT. V lost 0 bases to trimming and J lost 2 bases; unmatched junction nucleotides: 0. The CDR3 runs 15 residues. In nucleotides, the CDR3 is TGTGCCAGCAGTGACTCCGGGGGGGCCTACAATGAGCAGTTCTTC. Its protein product is CASSDSGGAYNEQFF.

This chain uses TRBV27 with TRBJ2-3; no reliable D call. Germline CDR1 is MNHEY and CDR2 is SMNVEV (reference sequence). The V and J ends lost 2 bases and 6 bases respectively, with 15 bases between them. The CDR3 extends over 15 amino acids. In nucleotides, the CDR3 is TGTGCCAGCAGTTTAATAGCTGGGTCTTCGGATACGCAGTATTTT. The encoded protein is CASSLIAGSSDTQYF.

The chain uses TRBV9 and TRBJ2-5; D may be TRBD2 (5 bases). V lost 0 bases, J lost 2 bases, and 11 bases lay in between. The CDR3 spans 15 residues. Germline-derived CDR1 and CDR2 are SGDLS and YYNGEE. Here the CDR3 reads CASSVGPEGQETQYF. DNA of the CDR3: TGTGCCAGCAGCGTAGGCCCAGAGGGTCAAGAGACCCAGTACTTC.

This sequence joins TRBV5-4 and TRBJ2-7; 9 positions match TRBD2. Trimming cost V 3 bases and J 3 bases; bases outside gene matches: 13. The CDR3 loop spans 17 amino acids. Germline CDR1 and CDR2: SGHNT and YYREEE (reference sequence). The DNA of the CDR3 is TGTGCCAGCAGCTCAGAATCACTAGCGGGTGGCGGCTACGAGCAGTACTTC. It is translated as CASSSESLAGGGYEQYF. The full variable domain, with the rest looked up from reference TRBV5-4 and TRBJ2-7, is ETGVTQSPTHLIKTRGQQVTLRCSSQSGHNTVSWYQQALGQGPQFIFQYYREEENGRGNFPPRFSGLQFPNYSSELNVNALELDDSALYLCASSSESLAGGGYEQYFGPGTRLTVT.

This clone was recorded only once. The chain joins TRBV10-3 to TRBJ2-7, with D tentatively TRBD1 (5 bases). Germline CDR1 and CDR2: ENHRY and SYGVKD. CDR3 length equals 14 residues. The V and J ends lost 4 bases and 0 bases respectively, with 10 bases between them. The CDR3 spells CAISVGAGSYEQYF. The CDR3 region has the DNA TGTGCCATCAGTGTTGGGGCAGGCTCCTACGAGCAGTACTTC.

V gene TRBV5-1 combines with J gene TRBJ1-1; tentatively, D is TRBD1 (6 bases). CDR1 SGHRS and CDR2 YFSETQ come from the germline V gene. The V gene lost 5 bases and the J gene lost 1 base, with 9 bases spanning the gap. The CDR3 is 13 residues long. The CDR3 loop reads CASRLQGNTEAFF. The CDR3 DNA reads TGCGCCAGCAGATTACAGGGGAACACTGAAGCTTTCTTT.

The chain uses TRBV28 and TRBJ2-1, with D perhaps TRBD2 (6 bases). The V end was cut by 5 bases, the J end by 0 bases, with 14 bases between. This CDR3 region has 16 residues. Germline loops: CDR1 MDHEN, CDR2 SYDVKM. The CDR3 reads CASSAYLASSYNEQFF. In DNA form, the CDR3 reads TGTGCCAGCAGTGCATACCTAGCGAGCTCCTACAATGAGCAGTTCTTC.

This chain connects TRBV12-3 or TRBV12-4 to TRBJ2-7; D not resolved. The CDR3 totals 11 residues. The V end was cut by 3 bases, the J end by 4 bases, with 4 bases between. CDR3 coding DNA: TGTGCCAGCAGTTTTCGGTACGAGCAGTACGTC. Protein: CASSFRYEQYV.

The chain combines TRBV21-1 with TRBJ2-5; the table's TRBD1 call for D was not verified on the DNA. TRBV21-1 is tagged as a pseudogene. The CDR3 is 14 amino acids. CDR3 DNA: TGTGCCAGCAGCAAAGTAAGGGACAAAGAGACCCAGTACTTC. Residues: CASSKVRDKETQYF.

The sample holds one count of this clone. The rearrangement links TRBV28 to TRBJ1-1; D uncertain. CDR3 length: 11 residues. The germline gives CDR1 MDHEN, CDR2 SYDVKM. The ends were cut back, 4 bases at V and 8 bases at J, with 8 bases in the middle. The CDR3 DNA is TGTGCCAGCAGTTACGGACTCGAAGCTTTCTTT. Protein product: CASSYGLEAFF.

The rearrangement uses TRBV18 and TRBJ2-3, with no clear D. V dropped 3 bases and J dropped 0 bases, with 10 bases sitting between them. The CDR3 covers 15 residues. Germline V lookup: CDR1 KGHSH, CDR2 LQKENI. The CDR3 bases are TGTGCCAGCTCACCTGCTAGAACTAGCACAGATACGCAGTATTTT. Protein: CASSPARTSTDTQYF. Using reference TRBV18 and TRBJ2-3 for the parts outside the CDR3, the full variable domain is NAGVMQNPRHLVRRRGQEARLRCSPMKGHSHVYWYRQLPEEGLKFMVYLQKENIIDESGMPKERFSAEFPKEGPSILRIQQVVRGDSAAYFCASSPARTSTDTQYFGPGTRLTVL.

This clone was detected once. CDR3 loop: CASSIGGTSRETQYF. DNA for the CDR3: TGTGCCAGTAGTATAGGAGGGACTAGCAGAGAGACCCAGTACTTC. The rearrangement links TRBV19 to TRBJ2-5; TRBD2 matches at 9 bases. The CDR3 runs to 15 residues. After removal of 1 base from V and 4 bases from J, the junction contained 4 bases not matched to a gene. Germline V CDR1 and CDR2: LNHDA, SQIVND (reference sequence).

The rearrangement joins TRBV15 to TRBJ2-7, with D possibly matching TRBD2 (5 bases). The V and J ends lost 3 bases and 0 bases respectively, with 18 bases between them. The CDR3 is 17 residues long. CDR1 and CDR2 from the germline V gene are LNHNV and YYDKDF (reference sequence). CDR3 residues: CATSSDYSRRSSYEQYF. The CDR3 DNA reads as TGTGCCACCAGCAGTGACTATTCGCGGCGGAGCTCCTACGAGCAGTACTTC.

In its sample, this clone was seen once. This chain uses TRBV3-1 (or the pseudogene TRBV3-2) with TRBJ2-4; a weak D match, TRBD1 (6 bases). Trimming stripped 4 bases from V and 5 bases from J, with 12 bases between. Germline V gene lookup returns CDR1 LGHDT and CDR2 YNNKEL (reference sequence). CDR3 length: 14 residues. CDR3 nucleotide sequence: TGTGCCAGCAGCCTAGGGGGTGATGAAAACATTCAGTACTTC. Its translation: CASSLGGDENIQYF.

This clone appeared once. V is TRBV7-9 and J is TRBJ2-1; TRBD2 agrees at 12 bases. The germline CDR1 and CDR2 sequences are SEHNR and FQNEAQ (reference sequence). This CDR3 comprises 15 residues. With 7 bases clipped from V and 10 bases from J, the junction kept 11 bases outside the gene matches. CDR3 nucleotide sequence: TGTGCCAGCATTGGACTAGCGGGATCTTTTGGCGAGCAGTTCTTC. It yields the protein CASIGLAGSFGEQFF.

The rearrangement links TRBV7-8 to TRBJ2-5; TRBD2 is a possible D gene (6 bases). CDR1 and CDR2 from the germline V gene are SGHVS and FQNEAQ. The CDR3 is 16 residues long. V dropped 2 bases and J dropped 3 bases, with 16 bases sitting between them. DNA of the CDR3: TGTGCCAGCAGCTTACCCCCGCGCTTAGCGGAAGAGACCCAGTACTTC. This translates into CASSLPPRLAEETQYF.

V is TRBV3-1 (or the pseudogene TRBV3-2) and J is TRBJ1-5; D gene uncertain. The germline V gene has CDR1 LGHDT and CDR2 YNNKEL (reference sequence). This CDR3 is 13 amino acids long. V was cut by 0 bases and J by 13 bases, with 13 bases left in between. CDR3 sequence reads: CASSQELLINQHF. The CDR3 bases are TGTGCCAGCAGCCAAGAACTCTTAATCAATCAGCATTTT.